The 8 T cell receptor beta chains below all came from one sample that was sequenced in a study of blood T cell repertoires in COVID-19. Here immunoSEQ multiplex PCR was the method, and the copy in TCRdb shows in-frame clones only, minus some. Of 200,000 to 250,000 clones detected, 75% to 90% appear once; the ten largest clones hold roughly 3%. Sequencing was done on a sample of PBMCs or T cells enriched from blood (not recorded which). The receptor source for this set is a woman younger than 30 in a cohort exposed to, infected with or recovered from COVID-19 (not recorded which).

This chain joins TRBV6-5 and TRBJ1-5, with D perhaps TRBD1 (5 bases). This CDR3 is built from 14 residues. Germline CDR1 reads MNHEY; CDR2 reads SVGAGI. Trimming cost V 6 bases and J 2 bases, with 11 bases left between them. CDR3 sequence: CASRGRRGNQPQHF. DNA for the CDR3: TGTGCCAGCAGGGGGCGACGGGGCAATCAGCCCCAGCATTTT.

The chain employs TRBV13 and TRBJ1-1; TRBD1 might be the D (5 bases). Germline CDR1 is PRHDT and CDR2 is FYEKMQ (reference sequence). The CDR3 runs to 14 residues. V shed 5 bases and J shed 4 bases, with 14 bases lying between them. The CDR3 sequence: CASSRAGRATEAFF. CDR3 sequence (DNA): TGTGCCAGCAGCCGCGCAGGGAGGGCCACTGAAGCTTTCTTT.

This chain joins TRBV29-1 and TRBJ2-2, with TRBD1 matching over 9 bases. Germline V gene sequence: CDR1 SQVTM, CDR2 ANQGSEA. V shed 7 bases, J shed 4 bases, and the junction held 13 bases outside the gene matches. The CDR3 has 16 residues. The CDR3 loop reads CSGYSGTGRSTGELFF. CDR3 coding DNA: TGCAGCGGCTACTCCGGGACAGGGAGGTCCACCGGGGAGCTGTTTTTT.

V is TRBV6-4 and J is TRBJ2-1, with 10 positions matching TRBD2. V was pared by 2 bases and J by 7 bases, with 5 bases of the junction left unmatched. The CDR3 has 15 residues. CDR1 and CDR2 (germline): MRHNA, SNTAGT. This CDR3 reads CASSDEAGGPNEQFF. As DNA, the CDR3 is TGTGCCAGCAGTGACGAAGCGGGAGGGCCGAATGAGCAGTTCTTC.

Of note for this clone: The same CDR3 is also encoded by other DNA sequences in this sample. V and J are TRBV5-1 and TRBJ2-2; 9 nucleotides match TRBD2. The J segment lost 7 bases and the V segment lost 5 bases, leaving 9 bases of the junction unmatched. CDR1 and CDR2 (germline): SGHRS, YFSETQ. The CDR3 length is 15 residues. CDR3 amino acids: CASSFSGGRSGELFF. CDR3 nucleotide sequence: TGCGCCAGCAGTTTTAGCGGGGGTCGGAGCGGGGAGCTGTTTTTT.

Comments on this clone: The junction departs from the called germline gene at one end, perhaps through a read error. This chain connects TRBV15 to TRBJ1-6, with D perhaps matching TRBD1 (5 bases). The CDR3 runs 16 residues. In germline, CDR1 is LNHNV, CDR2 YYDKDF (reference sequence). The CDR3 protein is CATRRGQSSYNSPLHF. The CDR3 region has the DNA TGTGCCACCAGGAGAGGACAAAGCTCCTATAATTCACCCCTCCACTTT.

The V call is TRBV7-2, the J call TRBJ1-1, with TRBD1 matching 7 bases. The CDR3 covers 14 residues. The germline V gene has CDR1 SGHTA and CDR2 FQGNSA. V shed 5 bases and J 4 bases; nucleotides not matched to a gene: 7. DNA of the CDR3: TGTGCCAGCAGCCCGATAGGGGGCCGCACTGAAGCTTTCTTT. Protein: CASSPIGGRTEAFF.

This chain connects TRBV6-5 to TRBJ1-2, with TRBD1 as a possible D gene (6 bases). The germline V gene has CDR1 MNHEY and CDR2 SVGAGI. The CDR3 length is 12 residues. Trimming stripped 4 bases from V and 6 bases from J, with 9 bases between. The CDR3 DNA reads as TGTGCCAGCAGTTCGCACAGGGATGGCTACACCTTC. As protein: CASSSHRDGYTF.